This TCR beta chain appears in the sequencing data of a study of blood T cell repertoires in COVID-19. Study-wide context: The analysed material was cDNA or gDNA that came from T cells, B-cell-depleted T cells, or PBMCs.

Trimming took off 4 bases at V and 3 bases at J, with 10 bases between the two ends. The CDR3 is 13 residues long. Per the germline V gene, CDR1 is GTSNPN and CDR2 is SVGIG (reference sequence). Libraries were prepared by immunoSEQ multiplex PCR; TCRdb keeps only in-frame clonotypes and omits some of them. This sample has tens of thousands of clones, with around 84% found just once. The TCR comes from a man in his sixties or seventies with active COVID-19. The chain is built from TRBV30 and TRBJ1-5; D not resolved. Sequences were obtained from peripheral blood. The CDR3 spells CAWNEGFNQPQHF. Here the CDR3 DNA reads TGTGCCTGGAATGAGGGCTTCAATCAGCCCCAGCATTTT. Full variable domain (remainder filled in from reference TRBV30 and TRBJ1-5): SQTIHQWPATLVQPVGSPLSLECTVEGTSNPNLYWYRQAAGRGLQLLFYSVGIGQISSEVPQNLSASRPQDRQFILSSKKLLLSDSGFYLCAWNEGFNQPQHFGDGTRLSIL.